Included here is one T cell receptor beta chain sequence, with context. This clonotype occurred many times. Its antigen is still unknown. The input lacks base qualities; no much larger clone sits a single base away. The library was generated by 5' RACE. TCRdb lists the instrument as Illumina HiSeq 2000. A universal primer binding site was added through template switching, and the final cDNA carried a unique molecular identifier so that TCR cDNA molecules could be counted accurately. Specific primers in the conserved constant-segment region were used to synthesize first-strand cDNA for TCR alpha and beta chains. To control for contamination, every cDNA library carried two barcodes: a SMART-Mk sample barcode plus Illumina barcodes. TruSeq adapter sequences and Illumina sample barcodes were added in two successive PCR steps. TCR alpha and beta cDNA libraries were sequenced on the Illumina HiSeq platform with custom primers. Per the authors' processing: MiGEC was used to process raw reads and extract unique molecular identifiers, and MiXCR was used to find CDR3 positions. For each individual, recombination models were inferred using an EM algorithm with the repgenHMM and IGoR tools. The tcR package in R was used for shared clonotype analysis, with sharing normalized by the product of cloneset sizes. Out-of-frame nonproductive sequences were analyzed to study raw recombination free of thymic and clonal selection effects. Through fastp at Q25 and MiXCR, TCRdb rebuilt clones from the public reads, retaining in-frame beta chains. Each CDR3 protein appears once, grouped with its most common genes and DNA. These V and J calls originate from TCRdb's pipeline instead of the authors' own analysis. This sample lists hundreds of thousands of distinct CDR3 sequences; 8.6% were detected once. Together, the top ten hold about 0.98% of the sample.

Every donor was a healthy Caucasian. Three pairs of female monozygotic twins, all aged about 18 to 30 years, were included in the twin cohort. RNA for TCR libraries was isolated from peripheral blood mononuclear cells. This sample stems from a study of identical twins (dated by TCRdb to the mid-2010s). About the investigation overall: To test whether fetal clonotypes persist, the study used deep sequencing on TCR alpha and beta repertoires from monozygotic twins, unrelated adults of various ages, and cord blood. To rule out contamination, replicate twin experiments were performed at different times with different library preparation protocols. Study-wide conclusions, independent of this receptor: In monozygotic twins, out-of-frame TCR alpha sharing was systematically underestimated by recombination models, although the models agreed with sharing between unrelated individuals. Compared with coincidental sharing between unrelated individuals, out-of-frame TCR alpha sequences shared between twins showed an excess of sequences with low generation probability. Because the same donors could not be followed over many years, conclusions were based on cross-sectional statistical analysis. Fewer insertions were carried by abundant cord blood beta clonotypes; a weaker similar trend was observed in young adult naive repertoires, while no such trend was observed in memory repertoires. Invariant T cells such as MAIT and iNKT could partly confound zero-insertion analyses, though diverse VJ usage argued against this for most clonotypes. A weaker excess of twin sharing was found in beta out-of-frame sequences because the signal-to-noise ratio was lowered by fewer shared sequences.

In the germline V gene (reference sequence), CDR1 corresponds to LGHDT and CDR2 to YNNKEL. Reading from cysteine to phenylalanine, the CDR3 counts 14 amino acids. The retained sequence is limited to the CDR3, 42 bases, with the frame set at the first base. V is cut by 3 bases and J by 4 bases, and the space between the germline ends is 10 bases. Separately, the same data were catalogued under a study of yellow fever vaccine responses in identical twins. The second publication reports: The T cell response to vaccination in identical twins was reported by the authors to appear partly convergent and partly personalized. Focusing on identical twins, the study followed the T cell clones that responded to the vaccine, and did so with precision.

The specimen was PBMCs. The clonotype was recovered from a woman younger than 30 in good health. The V gene is TRBV3-1 and the J gene is TRBJ2-1; no D gene is confidently identified. The nucleotides are TGTGCCAGCAGCCAGGCTCCGACGTACAATGAGCAGTTCTTC. This yields the protein CASSQAPTYNEQFF.